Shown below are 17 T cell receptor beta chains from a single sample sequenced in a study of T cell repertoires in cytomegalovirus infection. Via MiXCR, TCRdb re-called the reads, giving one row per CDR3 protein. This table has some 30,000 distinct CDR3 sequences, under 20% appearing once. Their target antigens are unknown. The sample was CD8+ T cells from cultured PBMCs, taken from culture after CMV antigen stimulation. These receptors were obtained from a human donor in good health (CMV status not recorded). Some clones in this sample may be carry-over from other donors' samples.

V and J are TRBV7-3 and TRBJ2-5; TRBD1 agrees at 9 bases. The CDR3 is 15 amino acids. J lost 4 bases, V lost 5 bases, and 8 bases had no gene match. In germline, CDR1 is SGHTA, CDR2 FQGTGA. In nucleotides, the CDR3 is TGTGCCAGCAGCGTGACAGGGGGTGCGGTAGAGACCCAGTACTTC. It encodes CASSVTGGAVETQYF.

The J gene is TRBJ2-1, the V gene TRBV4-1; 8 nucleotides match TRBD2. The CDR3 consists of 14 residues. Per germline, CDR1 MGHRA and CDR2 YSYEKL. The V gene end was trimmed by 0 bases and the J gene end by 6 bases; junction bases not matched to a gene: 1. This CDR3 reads CASSQERGANEQFF. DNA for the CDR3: TGCGCCAGCAGCCAAGAGCGGGGGGCCAATGAGCAGTTCTTC.

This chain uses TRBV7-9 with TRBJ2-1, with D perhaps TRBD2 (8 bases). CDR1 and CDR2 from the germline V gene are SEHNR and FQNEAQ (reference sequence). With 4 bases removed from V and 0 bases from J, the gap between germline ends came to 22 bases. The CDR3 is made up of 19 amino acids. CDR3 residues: CASSWVQGPGTSSYNEQFF. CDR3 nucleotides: TGTGCCAGCAGCTGGGTACAGGGGCCGGGGACTAGCTCCTACAATGAGCAGTTCTTC.

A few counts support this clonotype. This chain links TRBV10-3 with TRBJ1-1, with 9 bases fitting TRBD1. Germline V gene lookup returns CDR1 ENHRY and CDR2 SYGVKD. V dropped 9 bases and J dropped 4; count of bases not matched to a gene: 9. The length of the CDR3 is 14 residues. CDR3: CAMGGTGQRTEAFF. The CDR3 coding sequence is TGTGCCATGGGGGGGACAGGGCAACGCACTGAAGCTTTCTTT.

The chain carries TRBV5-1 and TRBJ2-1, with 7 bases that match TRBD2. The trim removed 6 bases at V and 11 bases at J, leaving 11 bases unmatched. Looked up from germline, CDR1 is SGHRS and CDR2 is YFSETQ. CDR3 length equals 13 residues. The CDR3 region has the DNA TGCGCCAGCAAAACTGACCTAAGCGGGAAGCAGTTCTTC. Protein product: CASKTDLSGKQFF.

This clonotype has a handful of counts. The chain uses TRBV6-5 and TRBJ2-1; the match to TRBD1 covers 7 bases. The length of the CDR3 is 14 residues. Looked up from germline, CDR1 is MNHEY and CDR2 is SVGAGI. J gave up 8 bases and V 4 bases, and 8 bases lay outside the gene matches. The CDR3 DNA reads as TGTGCCAGCAGTTCGACAGGGCTGGGGTATGAGCAGTTCTTC. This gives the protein CASSSTGLGYEQFF.

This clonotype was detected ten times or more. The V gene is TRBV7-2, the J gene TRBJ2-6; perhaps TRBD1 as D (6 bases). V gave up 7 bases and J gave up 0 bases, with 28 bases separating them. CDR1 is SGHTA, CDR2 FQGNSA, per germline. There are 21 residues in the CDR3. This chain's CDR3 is CASTTQIQGITESSGANVLTF. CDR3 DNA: TGTGCCAGCACCACTCAGATACAGGGCATCACTGAGTCCTCTGGGGCCAACGTCCTGACTTTC.

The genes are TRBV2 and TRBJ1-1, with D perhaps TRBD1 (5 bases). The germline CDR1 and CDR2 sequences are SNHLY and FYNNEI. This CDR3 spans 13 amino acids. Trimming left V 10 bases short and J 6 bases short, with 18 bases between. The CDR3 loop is CATERDWGSEAFF. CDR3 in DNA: TGTGCCACCGAGAGGGATTGGGGGTCTGAAGCTTTCTTT.

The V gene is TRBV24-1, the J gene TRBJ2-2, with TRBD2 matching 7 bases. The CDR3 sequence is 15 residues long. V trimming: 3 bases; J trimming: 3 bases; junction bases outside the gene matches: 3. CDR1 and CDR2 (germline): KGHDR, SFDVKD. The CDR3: CATSDAGVDTGELFF. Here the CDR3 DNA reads TGTGCCACCAGTGATGCGGGAGTAGACACCGGGGAGCTGTTTTTT.

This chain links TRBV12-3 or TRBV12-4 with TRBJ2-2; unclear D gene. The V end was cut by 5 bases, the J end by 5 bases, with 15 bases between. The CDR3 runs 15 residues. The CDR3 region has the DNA TGTGCCAGCAGTGTCAACAGATGGGGAACCGGGGAGCTGTTTTTT. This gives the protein CASSVNRWGTGELFF.

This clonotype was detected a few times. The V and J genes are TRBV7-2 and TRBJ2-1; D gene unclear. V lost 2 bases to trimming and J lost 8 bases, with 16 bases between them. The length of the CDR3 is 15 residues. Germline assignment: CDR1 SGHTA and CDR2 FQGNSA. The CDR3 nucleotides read TGTGCCAGCAGCTTAAACACCTCCCCAGACCATGAGCAGTTCTTC. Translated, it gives CASSLNTSPDHEQFF.

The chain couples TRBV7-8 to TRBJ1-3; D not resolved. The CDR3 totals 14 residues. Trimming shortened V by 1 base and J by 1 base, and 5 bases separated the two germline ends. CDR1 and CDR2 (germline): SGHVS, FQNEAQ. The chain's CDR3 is CASSLESSGNTIYF. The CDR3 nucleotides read TGTGCCAGCAGCTTAGAGAGTTCTGGAAACACCATATATTTT.

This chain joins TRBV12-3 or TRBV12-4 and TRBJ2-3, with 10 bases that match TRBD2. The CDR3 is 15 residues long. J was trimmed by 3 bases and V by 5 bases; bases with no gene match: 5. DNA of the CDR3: TGTGCCAGCAGTAGAAGCGGGGGGGTAACAGATACGCAGTATTTT. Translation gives CASSRSGGVTDTQYF.

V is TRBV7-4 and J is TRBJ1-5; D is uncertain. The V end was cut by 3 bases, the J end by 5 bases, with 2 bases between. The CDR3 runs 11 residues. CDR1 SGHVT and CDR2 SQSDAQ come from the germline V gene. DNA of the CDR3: TGTGCCAGCAGCTTTGATCAGCCCCAGCATTTT. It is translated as CASSFDQPQHF.

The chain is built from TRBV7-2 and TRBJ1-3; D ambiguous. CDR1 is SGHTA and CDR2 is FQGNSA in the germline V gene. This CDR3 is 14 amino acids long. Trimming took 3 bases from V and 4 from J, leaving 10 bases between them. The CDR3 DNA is TGTGCCAGCAGCTTTTCGGACGGGGGAAACACCATATATTTT. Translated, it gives CASSFSDGGNTIYF.

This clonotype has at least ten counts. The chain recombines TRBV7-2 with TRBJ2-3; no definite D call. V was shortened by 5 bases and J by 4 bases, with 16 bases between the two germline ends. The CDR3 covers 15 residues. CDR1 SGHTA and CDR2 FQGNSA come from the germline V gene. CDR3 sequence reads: CASSRAARLADTQYF. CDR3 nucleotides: TGTGCCAGCAGCAGGGCGGCTAGATTAGCAGATACGCAGTATTTT.

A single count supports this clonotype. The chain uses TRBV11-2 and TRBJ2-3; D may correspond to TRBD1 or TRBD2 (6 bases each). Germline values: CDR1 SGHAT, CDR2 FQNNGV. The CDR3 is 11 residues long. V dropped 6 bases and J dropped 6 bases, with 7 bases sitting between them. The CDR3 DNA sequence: TGTGCCAGCAGAGGGGGGGATACGCAGTATTTT. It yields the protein CASRGGDTQYF.